The 24 T cell receptor beta chains below come from one sample, sequenced in a study of T cells in Graves' hyperthyroidism and ophthalmopathy. The source material, RNA transcripts, was used to amplify TCR beta CDR3 regions. During a first-round RT-PCR of the TCR CDR3, the HTBI primer set was used. TCRdb fed the multiplex PCR reads into MiXCR, producing one record per CDR3 protein. The repertoire consists of 700,000 to 850,000 distinct CDR3 sequences, with 30% to 40% occurring once and the leading ten covering roughly 30%. Sequencing was done on a sample of blood. The receptors shown here come from a woman aged 40-49 years with Graves' hyperthyroidism.

This chain links TRBV12-3 or TRBV12-4 with TRBJ1-1; D unclear. The CDR3 spans 13 residues. Trimming took 7 bases from V and 1 from J, leaving 10 bases between them. CDR3 region: CASTLRGNTEAFF. In DNA form, the CDR3 reads TGTGCCAGCACCCTCCGGGGGAACACTGAAGCTTTCTTT.

The CDR3 DNA sequence: TGCGCCAGCAGCTACGAGCGGGCACCGGCGGGCGGGGAGCTGTTTTTT. Amino acids: CASSYERAPAGGELFF. This chain joins TRBV5-1 and TRBJ2-2; TRBD2 might be the D (6 bases). This CDR3 has 16 amino acids. Per the germline V gene, CDR1 is SGHRS and CDR2 is YFSETQ. V was trimmed by 3 bases and J by 7 bases, leaving 19 bases between them.

This clonotype was recorded many times. The chain is built from TRBV2 and TRBJ1-1, with 9 bases that match TRBD1. Losses at the gene ends were 2 bases for V and 11 bases for J; bases not matched to a gene: 6. The CDR3 loop spans 13 amino acids. CDR1 SNHLY and CDR2 FYNNEI come from the germline V gene. CDR3 DNA: TGTGCCAGCAGTGAATTCGGGACAGGGCGGGCTTTCTTT. Amino acid sequence: CASSEFGTGRAFF. The whole variable domain, remainder taken from reference TRBV2 and TRBJ1-1, is EPEVTQTPSHQVTQMGQEVILRCVPISNHLYFYWYRQILGQKVEFLVSFYNNEISEKSEIFDDQFSVERPDGSNFTLKIRSTKLEDSAMYFCASSEFGTGRAFFGQGTRLTVV.

This clonotype was observed at least ten times. The chain employs TRBV29-1 and TRBJ1-4; D is undetermined. V was trimmed by 5 bases and J by 0 bases, leaving 10 bases between them. Per germline, CDR1 SQVTM and CDR2 ANQGSEA. The CDR3 runs to 14 residues. CDR3 amino acids: CSVMDGSTNEKLFF. The CDR3 coding sequence is TGCAGCGTTATGGACGGGTCAACTAATGAAAAACTGTTTTTT.

This clonotype was observed at least ten times. The V call is TRBV11-2, the J call TRBJ1-4; D gene unclear. The CDR3 spans 14 residues. Trimming took off 2 bases at V and 4 bases at J, with 8 bases between the two ends. Germline V lookup: CDR1 SGHAT, CDR2 FQNNGV. The CDR3 protein is CASSLYSGNEKLFF. CDR3 bases: TGTGCCAGCAGCTTATACAGCGGTAATGAAAAACTGTTTTTT.

Regarding this clonotype: Lacking the conserved final phenylalanine or tryptophan, this CDR3 likely reflects a read error. The chain links TRBV6-5 to TRBJ1-1; unclear D gene. Germline CDR1 MNHEY, CDR2 SVGAGI. The CDR3 is 14 residues long. With 4 bases removed from V and 4 bases from J, the gap between germline ends came to 13 bases. This CDR3 is CASSLFTAATEAFL. The CDR3 region has the DNA TGTGCCAGCAGTTTATTCACGGCAGCCACTGAAGCTTTCCTT.

The J gene is TRBJ1-5, the V gene TRBV5-8; TRBD1 agrees at 10 bases. Germline CDR1 and CDR2: SGHTS and YDEGEE. The CDR3 extends over 16 amino acids. V lost 4 bases and J lost 7; bases outside the gene matches: 11. CDR3 sequence reads: CASSPYGQGGRQPQHF. CDR3 nucleotides: TGTGCCAGCAGCCCCTACGGACAGGGGGGAAGACAGCCCCAGCATTTT.

As concerns this clonotype: A much larger clonotype is one base distant, so this may be a read error. V gene TRBV6-1 combines with J gene TRBJ1-2; 8 positions match TRBD1. V shed 10 bases, J shed 3 bases, and the junction held 10 bases outside the gene matches. Per the germline V gene, CDR1 is MNHNS and CDR2 is SASEGT. The length of the CDR3 is 14 residues. CDR3 coding DNA: TGTGCCAACACTAGCGGACAGGGTCACTATGGCTACACCTTC. Encoded protein: CANTSGQGHYGYTF.

Concerning this clonotype: The conserved closing phenylalanine or tryptophan is absent in this CDR3, likely reflecting a read error. The chain has TRBV10-3 and TRBJ1-1, with a tentative D call TRBD1 (6 bases). Germline V CDR1 and CDR2: ENHRY, SYGVKD. This CDR3 region has 14 residues. Trimming took 4 bases from V and 3 from J, leaving 12 bases between them. The CDR3 sequence: CAISATGADTEAFS. CDR3 nucleotides: TGTGCCATCAGTGCCACGGGGGCTGACACTGAAGCTTTCTCT.

This chain joins TRBV29-1 and TRBJ2-1; possibly TRBD1 for D (5 bases). Germline V CDR1 and CDR2: SQVTM, ANQGSEA. Trimming took off 2 bases at V and 2 bases at J, with 13 bases between the two ends. The CDR3 spans 15 residues. CDR3 sequence: CSVEWSSRAYNEQFF. The CDR3, as DNA: TGCAGCGTTGAATGGTCTTCCAGGGCCTACAATGAGCAGTTCTTC.

This clonotype appeared a single time. The junction shows a germline mismatch at one end, possibly a read error. The gene calls are TRBV10-3 and TRBJ1-1; D ambiguous. Germline V gives CDR1 ENHRY, CDR2 SYGVKD. CDR3 length: 10 amino acids. CDR3 coding DNA: TGCGCCATAGCGAGGTTTGAAGCTTTCTTT. This translates into CAIARFEAFF.

The V and J genes are TRBV7-9 and TRBJ1-1; D is unresolved. V gave up 6 bases and J gave up 6 bases, with 17 bases separating them. Germline-derived CDR1 and CDR2 are SEHNR and FQNEAQ (reference sequence). The CDR3 runs 14 residues. CDR3 amino acids: CASSFENRGAEAFF. CDR3 in DNA: TGTGCCAGCAGTTTCGAGAACCGCGGCGCTGAAGCTTTCTTT. Variable domain in full (rest from reference TRBV7-9 and TRBJ1-1): DTGVSQNPRHKITKRGQNVTFRCDPISEHNRLYWYRQTLGQGPEFLTYFQNEAQLEKSRLLSDRFSAERPKGSFSTLEIQRTEQGDSAMYLCASSFENRGAEAFFGQGTRLTVV.

The chain uses TRBV29-1 and TRBJ2-5; 8 nucleotides align to TRBD2. The trim removed 7 bases at V and 5 bases at J, leaving 3 bases unmatched. Germline V gene data show CDR1 as SQVTM and CDR2 as ANQGSEA. The CDR3 has 11 amino acids. The CDR3 nucleotides read TGCAGCGCGGGGGGGCATGAGACCCAGTACTTC. Protein sequence: CSAGGHETQYF.

This clonotype was seen once. With a much larger clone just one base away, this may be a read error. The chain couples TRBV29-1 to TRBJ2-2; perhaps TRBD2 as D (7 bases). Per germline, CDR1 SQVTM and CDR2 ANQGSEA. This CDR3 spans 17 amino acids. As DNA, the CDR3 is TGCAGCGTTGGAGAACACCGGGACACAAACGGAGGGGGGGAGCTGGTTTTT. The encoded protein is CSVGEHRDTNGGGELVF.

The table lists this clonotype with a few counts. V gene TRBV4-2 combines with J gene TRBJ2-7, with TRBD1 matching 9 bases. Germline V gives CDR1 LGHNA, CDR2 YNFKEQ. The V and J ends lost 2 bases and 2 bases, in that order; junction bases with no gene match: 4. The CDR3 has 15 residues. CDR3 bases: TGTGCCAGCAGCCAACCGGGACAGGGTACCTACGAGCAGTACTTC. Protein sequence: CASSQPGQGTYEQYF.

The chain's CDR3 is CASSDQTGGGTQYF. The CDR3 DNA follows: TGTGCCAGCAGTGACCAGACAGGGGGAGGGACCCAGTACTTC. V usage is TRBV2 and J usage is TRBJ2-5; 9 nucleotides align to TRBD1. The CDR3 has 14 residues. With V trimmed by 3 bases and J by 7 bases, 6 bases remained unmatched. In germline, CDR1 is SNHLY, CDR2 FYNNEI.

Regarding this clonotype: This sequence may be a read error, since a much larger clone differs from it by one base. The chain links TRBV2 to TRBJ1-1; TRBD1 matches at 7 bases. This CDR3 is built from 14 residues. Germline V lookup: CDR1 SNHLY, CDR2 FYNNEI. The CDR3 spells CAGRATGQSTEAFF. For the CDR3, the DNA is TGTGCCGGCAGGGCGACAGGGCAGAGCACTGAAGCTTTCTTT.

Note on this clonotype: This may arise from a read error, as a much more abundant clone is one base away. The chain recombines TRBV7-9 with TRBJ1-1; possibly TRBD1 for D (6 bases). The CDR3 has 13 amino acids. Germline loops: CDR1 SEHNR, CDR2 FQNEAQ (reference sequence). CDR3 in DNA: TGTGCCGGCAGCCGAGGGGGGTACACTGAAGCTTTCTTT. Amino acids: CAGSRGGYTEAFF.

Regarding this clonotype: A clone one base away is much larger, so this may be a read error. The genes are TRBV19 and TRBJ1-1; unclear D gene. Germline loops: CDR1 LNHDA, CDR2 SQIVND (reference sequence). CDR3 length: 14 residues. CDR3 DNA: TGTGCCACCACTCCTGTTTCCGCCCACACTGGAGCTTTCTTT. Translation: CATTPVSAHTGAFF.

In regard to this clonotype: A read error may be the cause here, since a much bigger clone is one base away. The gene calls are TRBV7-9 and TRBJ1-2; no firm D call. Trimming removed 11 bases from V and 7 bases from J, with 17 bases in between. Germline CDR1 reads SEHNR; CDR2 reads FQNEAQ (reference sequence). This CDR3 region has 12 residues. Here the CDR3 reads CAGERGGFGYTF. The CDR3 DNA reads TGTGCCGGCGAAAGAGGAGGGTTTGGCTACACCTTC.

The rearrangement joins TRBV10-2 to TRBJ1-5; 7 bases match TRBD1. J gave up 14 bases and V 6 bases, and 13 bases lay outside the gene matches. The germline CDR1 and CDR2 sequences are WSHSY and SAAADI. The CDR3 has 13 amino acids. CDR3 nucleotide sequence: TGCGCCAGCAGACTGGGGGCAGGGGGGATCGAGCATTTT. Translated: CASRLGAGGIEHF.

This clonotype was seen repeatedly, ten times or more. The chain uses TRBV14 and TRBJ2-5; D unresolved. The CDR3 is 12 amino acids. Trimming took 0 bases from V and 5 from J, leaving 4 bases between them. The germline V gene encodes CDR1 SGHDN and CDR2 FVKESK. CDR3 loop: CASSQEWETQYF. The CDR3 DNA reads as TGTGCCAGCAGCCAAGAATGGGAGACCCAGTACTTC.

This chain joins TRBV29-1 and TRBJ2-7, with D perhaps matching TRBD2 (6 bases). CDR3 length: 16 amino acids. V was cut by 0 bases and J by 0 bases, with 15 bases left in between. The V gene's germline CDR1 is SQVTM and CDR2 ANQGSEA. The CDR3 DNA sequence: TGCAGCGTTGAAGACCCCGGGACTCGGAGCTCCTACGAGCAGTACTTC. This translates into CSVEDPGTRSSYEQYF.

J is TRBJ2-2 and V is TRBV11-2; 8 positions match TRBD1. This CDR3 spans 15 amino acids. Germline V gene data show CDR1 as SGHAT and CDR2 as FQNNGV. The junction had 4 bases not matched to a gene; V was cut back by 2 bases and J by 5 bases. DNA of the CDR3: TGTGCCAGCAGCTTAACGCAGGGGGCAACCGGGGAGCTGTTTTTT. Its protein is CASSLTQGATGELFF.